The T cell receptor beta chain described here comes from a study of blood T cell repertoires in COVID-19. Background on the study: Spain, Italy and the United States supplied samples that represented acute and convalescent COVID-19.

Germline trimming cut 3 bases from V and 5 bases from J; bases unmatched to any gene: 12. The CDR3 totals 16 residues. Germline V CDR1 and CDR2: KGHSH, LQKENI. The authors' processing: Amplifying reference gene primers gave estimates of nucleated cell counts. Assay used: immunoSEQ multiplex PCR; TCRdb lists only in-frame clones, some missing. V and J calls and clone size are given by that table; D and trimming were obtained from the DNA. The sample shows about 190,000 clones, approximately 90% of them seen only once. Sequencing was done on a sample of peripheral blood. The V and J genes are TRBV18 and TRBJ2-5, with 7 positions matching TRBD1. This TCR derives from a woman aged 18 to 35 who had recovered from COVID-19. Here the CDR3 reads CASSPNRGPDRETQYF. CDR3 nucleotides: TGTGCCAGCTCACCCAACAGGGGCCCCGATCGGGAGACCCAGTACTTC.